This TCR beta chain stems from a study of T cell repertoires in cytomegalovirus infection. Study as a whole: Both recently identified HLA-C-restricted and well-studied HLA-B-restricted CMV epitopes were used in the study. Both CMV infection and a matching HLA type were indicated by public TCR beta signatures. Study-level results: People with CMV and the relevant HLA were identified by cumulative public TCR beta family frequency.

One entry per CDR3 protein results from TCRdb running MiXCR on the reads. The data hold about 920,000 distinct CDR3 sequences, with approximately 32% observed a single time. Germline trimming cut 7 bases from V and 2 bases from J; bases unmatched to any gene: 1. The CDR3 consists of 14 residues. About this clonotype itself: Its antigen remains unknown.

Material: cultured CD8+ T cells from PBMCs, obtained from culture after CMV antigen stimulation. The rearrangement links TRBV12-3 or TRBV12-4 to TRBJ2-5; 13 bases agree with TRBD2. This receptor was identified in a human donor in good health (CMV status not recorded). Some clones in this sample may be carry-over from other donors' samples. The CDR3 DNA is TGTGCCAGCATGGGACTAGCGGGGCAAGAGACCCAGTACTTC. Encoded protein: CASMGLAGQETQYF.